This T cell receptor beta chain was found in a study of shared clonotypes between healthy human individuals. Whole-study results and caveats: Generally, estimated richness proved larger in naive subsets than it did in memory subsets. Despite large depth, rarefaction showed incomplete sorted-subset sequencing.

Assay: immunoSEQ multiplex PCR; the TCRdb copy retains only in-frame clones and omits some. The sample lists around 1.1 million clones, 70% to 80% occurring once. CDR1 and CDR2 from the germline V gene are MGHRA and YSYEKL. V lost 1 base to trimming and J lost 4 bases; unmatched junction nucleotides: 3. The CDR3 totals 14 residues. As regards this clone: Its specificity is unknown. Other DNA sequences of this sample code for an identical CDR3.

Input material: memory CD4+ T cells from PBMCs. Subset defined: CD45RA-negative fraction. The rearrangement joins TRBV4-1 to TRBJ1-2; 7 bases match TRBD1. This sequence was found in a man younger than 35 in good health. Some clones in this sample may be carry-over from other donors' samples. CDR3 region: CASSQGTGFYGYTF. The CDR3 coding sequence is TGCGCCAGCAGCCAAGGGACAGGATTCTATGGCTACACCTTC.